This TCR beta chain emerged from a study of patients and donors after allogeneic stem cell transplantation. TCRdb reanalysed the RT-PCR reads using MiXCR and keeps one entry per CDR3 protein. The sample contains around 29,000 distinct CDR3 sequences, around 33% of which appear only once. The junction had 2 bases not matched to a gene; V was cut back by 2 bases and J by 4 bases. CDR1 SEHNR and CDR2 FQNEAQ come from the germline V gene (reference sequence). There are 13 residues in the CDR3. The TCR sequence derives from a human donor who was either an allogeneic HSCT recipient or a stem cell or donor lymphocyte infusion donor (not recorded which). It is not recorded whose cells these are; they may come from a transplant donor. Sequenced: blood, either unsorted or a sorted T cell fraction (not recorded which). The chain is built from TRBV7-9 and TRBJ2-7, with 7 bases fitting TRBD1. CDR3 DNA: TGTGCCAGCAGCTTATTACAGGGGTACGAGCAGTACTTC. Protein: CASSLLQGYEQYF.